This TCR beta chain comes out of a study of T cell changes during pregnancy in multiple sclerosis. Repertoires were generated with immunoSEQ multiplex PCR, while TCRdb's copy carries only in-frame clones and drops some. This table holds tens of thousands of clones, nearly 90% found once. This CDR3 has 12 residues. Germline CDR1 SEHNR, CDR2 FQNEAQ (reference sequence). Between the trimmed V and J ends, which lost 4 bases and 8 bases, there was a span of 12 bases. The receptor was derived from a female donor with multiple sclerosis, enrolled in a pregnancy study. The source was peripheral blood, collected in the first trimester of pregnancy. The chain is built from TRBV7-9 and TRBJ2-7; D is ambiguous. For the CDR3, the DNA is TGTGCCAGCAGCTCCGACCAGGTCAAGCAGTACTTC. Translated: CASSSDQVKQYF. The variable domain in full, completed from reference TRBV7-9 and TRBJ2-7, reads DTGVSQNPRHKITKRGQNVTFRCDPISEHNRLYWYRQTLGQGPEFLTYFQNEAQLEKSRLLSDRFSAERPKGSFSTLEIQRTEQGDSAMYLCASSSDQVKQYFGPGTRLTVT.